Below, 2 T cell receptor beta chains from the same sample are listed, as sequenced in a study of regulatory T cells in long-lasting Graves disease. Described time point: persistent/refractory GD, antithyroid drugs over 5 years with positive TRAb. Making the TCR library involved RNA that had been extracted from PBMCs. CDR3-region Arm-PCR and iRepertoire HTBI primers produced the TCR beta libraries. A single record per CDR3 protein comes from TCRdb applying MiXCR to the multiplex PCR reads. This repertoire shows hundreds of thousands of distinct CDR3 sequences, roughly 20% found once; its top ten account for about 7.8%. The source material was peripheral blood mononuclear cells (PBMCs), sampled when the disease was refractory, from a patient treated with antithyroid drugs. The receptors stem from a female donor with Graves disease.

The rearrangement uses TRBV30 and TRBJ1-2; D uncertain. Trimming took 2 bases from V and 0 from J, leaving 13 bases between them. Germline V lookup: CDR1 GTSNPN, CDR2 SVGIG (reference sequence). The CDR3 runs 15 residues. The CDR3 DNA sequence: TGTGCCTGGAGTATAGGACGGTTATCTAACTATGGCTACACCTTC. Translation gives CAWSIGRLSNYGYTF. The full variable domain, in which reference TRBV30 and TRBJ1-2 provide the parts outside the CDR3, is SQTIHQWPATLVQPVGSPLSLECTVEGTSNPNLYWYRQAAGRGLQLLFYSVGIGQISSEVPQNLSASRPQDRQFILSSKKLLLSDSGFYLCAWSIGRLSNYGYTFGSGTRLTVV.

This clonotype was counted many times. The rearrangement uses TRBV7-2 and TRBJ1-1; D remains ambiguous. The germline V and J ends were trimmed by 5 bases and 1 base, with 17 bases remaining between them. CDR3 length: 16 residues. The germline V gene encodes CDR1 SGHTA and CDR2 FQGNSA. In DNA, the CDR3 is TGTGCCAGCAGCCCCGAGGCGGTCCTACGGAACACTGAAGCTTTCTTT. It translates to CASSPEAVLRNTEAFF.